The source of this T cell receptor (beta chain) is a study of T cells in Graves' hyperthyroidism and ophthalmopathy. Germline V gene sequence: CDR1 MNHEY, CDR2 SVGEGT. Trimming shortened V by 5 bases and J by 6 bases, and 17 bases separated the two germline ends. The CDR3 totals 15 residues. RNA transcripts served as the template for amplifying TCR beta CDR3 regions. HTBI primers were the set used in a first-round RT-PCR of the TCR CDR3. TCRdb fed the multiplex PCR reads into MiXCR, producing one record per CDR3 protein. The sample holds hundreds of thousands of distinct CDR3 sequences, about 20% seen once.

The chain couples TRBV6-2 or TRBV6-3 to TRBJ2-4; D may be TRBD1 (5 bases). What was sequenced was blood. The sequence derives from a man aged 35-49 years with Graves' ophthalmopathy. Here the CDR3 DNA reads TGTGCCAGCAGTACCTCCGGCGACAGACCAAACATTCAGTACTTC. Protein: CASSTSGDRPNIQYF.